This T cell receptor (beta chain) is drawn from a study of blood T cells in healthy people across ages. Study results and limitations: The fall in TCR beta diversity per million T cells was roughly linear with age.

Primers used in a second PCR of about 7 to 12 cycles were a sample-barcoded 5' primer and a J-beta primer mix. TCRdb analysed the 5' RACE reads with MiXCR anew, one entry per CDR3 protein. The table records roughly 500,000 distinct CDR3 sequences, 24% of them present only once. Each donor gave 9.5 to 10 milliliters of peripheral blood. This clonotype occurred once. What it binds is unknown. These data were also reused for a study on T cells of mothers and their children.

The specimen was blood. This clonotype was sampled from a boy between 5 and 17 years old in good health.

The CDR3 sequence: CASSPRSTGTWEQYF. In DNA, the CDR3 is TGTGCCAGCAGCCCCCGATCGACAGGGACGTGGGAGCAGTACTTC. The genes are TRBV3-1 and TRBJ2-7; 7 positions agree with TRBD1. Germline CDR1 LGHDT, CDR2 YNNKEL (reference sequence). Germline trimming cut 4 bases from V and 7 bases from J; bases unmatched to any gene: 13. The CDR3 is 15 amino acids.